The sequence of this T cell receptor beta chain was determined in a study of control samples from healthy donors and cancer patients. Profiled with immunoSEQ multiplex PCR; TCRdb holds only in-frame clones, not every one. The table lists roughly 100,000 clones, 80% to 90% of them singletons. This receptor was obtained from a man aged 25 to 40 in good health. What was sequenced was blood.

The CDR3 is CAWSKRTGQNTEAFF. The CDR3 DNA reads as TGTGCCTGGAGTAAGAGGACAGGGCAGAACACTGAAGCTTTCTTT. The chain couples TRBV30 to TRBJ1-1; 8 bases align to TRBD1. V lost 2 bases, J lost 1 base, and 6 bases stayed unmatched. This CDR3 has 15 amino acids. Germline V gene data show CDR1 as GTSNPN and CDR2 as SVGIG (reference sequence).